Reported below is one TCR beta chain. Its antigen is unknown. Per-base qualities were not stored, and no clone one base away is much larger. V is cut back by 5 bases and J by 2 bases, with 8 bases in the junction unmatched. Looking up the germline V gene yields CDR1 MNHEY and CDR2 SVGEGT. The CDR3 contains 17 residues, cysteine and phenylalanine counted. Of all the DNA, just the CDR3 is kept, 51 bases in frame from base 1. The source of the sample is a study of T-cell memory formation after mild COVID-19 (dated by TCRdb to about 2021). With regard to the full study: TCR sequence clusters from the two donors were found to be largely donor specific. Longitudinal TCRalpha and TCRbeta repertoire sequencing tracked T-cell clones expanding and contracting after mild COVID-19 in two donors. The cohort comprised two young, previously healthy adult volunteers, one female and one male.

The sequencer was an Illumina NovaSeq 6000. cDNA libraries for TCRalpha and TCRbeta were prepared by 5'RACE using constant-segment primers, with sample barcodes and unique molecular identifiers added. RNA was extracted from every sample with Trizol reagent. Libraries were amplified in two PCR steps, with a second sample barcode and Illumina TruSeq adapters added in the second step. Sequencing of the libraries was done on an Illumina NovaSeq, producing 2 x 150 bp paired-end reads. Under the source paper's analysis protocol: With migec v1.2.7, reads were demultiplexed and then collapsed into UMI-guided consensus sequences. Using mixcr v2.1.11, UMI consensuses were aligned to TRA and TRB V and J templates and then assembled into clonotypes. Clonotypes were classified as expanded or contracted when called significant by both edgeR and NoisET, with noise models trained on biological replicates. For edgeR calls, a false discovery rate-adjusted p below 0.01 and a log2 fold-change threshold of 1 were applied. As an exploratory analysis of dynamics, max-normalized trajectories of the 1000 most abundant clonotypes were examined with PCA combined with hierarchical clustering. The CD4 or CD8 phenotype of responding clones was assigned using the separately sequenced CD4+ and CD8+ repertoires. The raw public reads went through TCRdb reprocessing: fastp at Q25, MiXCR clone calling, in-frame beta chains kept. Entries are consolidated by CDR3 protein sequence, retaining the most common genes and DNA. What appears here as the V and J calls and clone size reflects TCRdb's work, not the paper's. The table for this sample lists about 210,000 distinct CDR3 sequences; 25% to 35% of them were counted only once. Approximately 10% of the sample belongs to the ten largest clones.

Ficoll-Paque density gradient centrifugation was the method used to isolate PBMCs. The paper's findings and limits, for the study overall: Some responding clones were detected in pre-infection memory, which suggested that pre-existing cross-reactive memory T cells had joined the SARS-CoV-2 response. Contracting CD4+ clones appeared mostly in the CM and EM memory subsets, whereas CD8+ clones were enriched in EMRA. Balanced CD4/CD8 phenotypes were observed for clones contracting from day 15 to 85, whereas a bias towards CD4+ was observed for a second wave of clones expanding from day 15 to 37. SARS-CoV-2 specificity was not confirmed for the second-wave clones peaking on day 37. Only a couple of mild cases were covered in the study, and larger cohorts including severe cases with pre-infection samples were considered necessary.

Sequenced input: PBMCs or a T cell subset sorted from them (not recorded which). This receptor was identified in an adult woman who had mild COVID-19 (a few samples of this study predate the infection). The sample titles of this study are shuffled in the database, so cell type and time point are left out; the donor was told from shared clones. The sequence links TRBV6-2 or TRBV6-3 to TRBJ2-6, with 8 junctional bases fitting TRBD1. Here is the DNA: TGTGCCAGCAGTAGAGGACAGGGATGGGCTGGGGCCAACGTCCTGACTTTC. Its protein product is CASSRGQGWAGANVLTF.